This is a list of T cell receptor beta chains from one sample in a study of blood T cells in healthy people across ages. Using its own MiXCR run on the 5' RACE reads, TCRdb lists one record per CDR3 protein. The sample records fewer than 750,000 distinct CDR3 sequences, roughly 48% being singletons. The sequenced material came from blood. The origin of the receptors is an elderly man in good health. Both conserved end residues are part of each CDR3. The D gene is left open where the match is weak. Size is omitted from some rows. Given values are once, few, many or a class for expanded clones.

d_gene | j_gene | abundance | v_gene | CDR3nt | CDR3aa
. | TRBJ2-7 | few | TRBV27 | TGTGCCAGCAGCCGGACCCTAGGCTCCTACGAGCAGTACTTC | CASSRTLGSYEQYF
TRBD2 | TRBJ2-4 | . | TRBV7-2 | TGTGCCAGCAGCTTAGATTGGACTAGCGGGGGAGGGACCAAAAACATTCAGTACTTC | CASSLDWTSGGGTKNIQYF
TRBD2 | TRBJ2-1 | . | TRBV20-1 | TGCAGTGCCCGGGCCGGGACTACCTACAATGAGCAGTTCTTC | CSARAGTTYNEQFF
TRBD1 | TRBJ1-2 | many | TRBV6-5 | TGTGCCAGCACCAGGATCACAGGGGGCGGCTATGGCTACACCTTC | CASTRITGGGYGYTF
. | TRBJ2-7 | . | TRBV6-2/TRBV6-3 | TGTGCCAGCAGGATGGGGACCGAGTACGAGCAGTACTTC | CASRMGTEYEQYF
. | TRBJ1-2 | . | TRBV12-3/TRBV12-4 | TGTGCCAGCAGTTCCCGTGGGGGGGGGAGGGGCTACACCTTC | CASSSRGGGRGYTF
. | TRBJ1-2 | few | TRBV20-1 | TGCAGTGCTAGAGCAAAACAGGGAATCTATGGCTACACCTTC | CSARAKQGIYGYTF
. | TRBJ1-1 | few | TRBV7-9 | TGTGCCAGCAGCTATAGCCGGGACACTGAAGCTTTCTTT | CASSYSRDTEAFF
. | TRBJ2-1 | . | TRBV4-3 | TGCGCCAGCAGCCAAGATTTGAGGCGTGGGCAGTTCTTC | CASSQDLRRGQFF
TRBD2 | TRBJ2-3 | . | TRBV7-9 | TGTGCCAGCACCCTAGGGCTAGCGGCCGAAGGAGATACGCAGTATTTT | CASTLGLAAEGDTQYF
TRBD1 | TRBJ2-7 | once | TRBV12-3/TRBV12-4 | TGTGCCTGCAGTTTAGACAGGGGGGGGTACGAGCAGTACTTC | CACSLDRGGYEQYF
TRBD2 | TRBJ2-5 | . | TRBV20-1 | TGCAGTGCTAGAGATCCTTGGGGACTAGCGGGAGAAGAGCAGTACTTC | CSARDPWGLAGEEQYF
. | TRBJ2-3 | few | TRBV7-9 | TGTGCCAGCAGCTTAGGACTAGGTCTTTTGGATACGCAGTATTTT | CASSLGLGLLDTQYF
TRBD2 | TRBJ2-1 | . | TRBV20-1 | TGCAGTGCCCACCGACCGTTTTCCGGACTAGCGGGAATGCAGTCCTACAATGAGCAGTTCTTC | CSAHRPFSGLAGMQSYNEQFF
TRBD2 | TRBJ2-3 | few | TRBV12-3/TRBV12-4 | TGTGCCAGCAGCCTGACTAGCGGGAGGGCCCCTCCGCAGTATTTT | CASSLTSGRAPPQYF
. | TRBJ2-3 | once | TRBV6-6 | TGTGCCAGCAGTCCTCCCGGGATGGCGGATACGCAGTATTTT | CASSPPGMADTQYF
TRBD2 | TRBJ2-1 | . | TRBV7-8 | TGTGCCAGCAGCTCCGGGACTAGCGGGAGGGCATACGAGCAGTTCTTC | CASSSGTSGRAYEQFF
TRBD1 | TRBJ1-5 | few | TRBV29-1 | TGCAGCGTTGGGACAGGGGTTAACAATCAGCCCCAGCATTTT | CSVGTGVNNQPQHF
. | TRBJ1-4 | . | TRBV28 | TGTGCCAGCACCTATACGACAGGATTAAATGAAAAACTGTTTTTT | CASTYTTGLNEKLFF
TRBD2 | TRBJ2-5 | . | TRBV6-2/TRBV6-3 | TGTGCCAGTGGGACTAGCGGAGGGGTTTACCAAGAGACCCAGTACTTC | CASGTSGGVYQETQYF
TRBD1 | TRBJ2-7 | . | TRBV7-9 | TGTGCCATTAACAGGGGTAGCTCCTACGAGCAGTACTTC | CAINRGSSYEQYF
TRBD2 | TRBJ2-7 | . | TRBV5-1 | TGCGCCAGCAGCCCTGGGGGGGGTACCTACGAGCAGTACTTC | CASSPGGGTYEQYF
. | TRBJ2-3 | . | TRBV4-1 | TGCGCCAGCAGCCAAGGTGGGGCGGGGCTGGACACAGATACGCAGTATTTT | CASSQGGAGLDTDTQYF
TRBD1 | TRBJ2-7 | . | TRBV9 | TGTGCCAGCAGCGTAGGAGGACAGGGGGCCGAGCAGTACTTC | CASSVGGQGAEQYF
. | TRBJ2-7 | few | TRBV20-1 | TGCAGTGCTCCCGGGACTTCCGCCCTTTCCTACGAGCAGTACTTC | CSAPGTSALSYEQYF
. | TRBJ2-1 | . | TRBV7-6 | TGTACCAGCAGCCCGCGAAGCAACCAGCATCACAATGAGCAGTTCTTC | CTSSPRSNQHHNEQFF
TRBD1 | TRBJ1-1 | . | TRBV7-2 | TGTGCCAGCAGCATAGGGGGTCACAGGGGGCGCGTGAACACTGAAGCTTTCTTT | CASSIGGHRGRVNTEAFF
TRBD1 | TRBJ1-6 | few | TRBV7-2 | TGTGCCAGCAGCCAGACAGGGACTAATTCACCCCTCCACTTT | CASSQTGTNSPLHF
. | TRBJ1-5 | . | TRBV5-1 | TGCGCCAGCAGCTTAATTCCCGATCAGCCCCAGCATTTT | CASSLIPDQPQHF
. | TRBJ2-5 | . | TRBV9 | TGTGCCAGCAGCGTAGGAGACTCCCTCCAAGAGACCCAGTACTTC | CASSVGDSLQETQYF
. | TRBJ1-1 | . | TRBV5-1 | TGCGCCAGCAGCCCTAACGCGGGTGAAGCTTTCTTT | CASSPNAGEAFF
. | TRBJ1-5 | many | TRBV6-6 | TGTGCCAGCAGCCCCGGGAGGTATAGCAATCAGCCCCAGCATTTT | CASSPGRYSNQPQHF
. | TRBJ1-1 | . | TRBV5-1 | TGCGCCAGCACTCCGGGACTCCGGAACACTGAAGCTTTCTTT | CASTPGLRNTEAFF
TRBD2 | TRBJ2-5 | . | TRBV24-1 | TGTGCCACCAGTGATACCCCTAGTTCGGGGGGGCACTACAATGAGCAGTACTTC | CATSDTPSSGGHYNEQYF
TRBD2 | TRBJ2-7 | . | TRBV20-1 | TGCAGTGCTCAGACTAGCGGGGCCAACGAGCAGTACTTC | CSAQTSGANEQYF
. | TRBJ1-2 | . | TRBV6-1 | . | CASILGGLGYTF
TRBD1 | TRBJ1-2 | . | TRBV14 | TGTGCCAGCAGTCTTCATCCCGGGACAGGGGATGGCTACACCTTC | CASSLHPGTGDGYTF
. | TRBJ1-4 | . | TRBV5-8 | TGTGCCAGCTCCCAGGGGACAAATCCAACTAATGAAAAACTGTTTTTT | CASSQGTNPTNEKLFF
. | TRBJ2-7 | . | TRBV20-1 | TGCAGTGTAAAGGAACGAACCAGGTACGAGCAGTACTTC | CSVKERTRYEQYF
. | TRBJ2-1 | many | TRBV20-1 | TGCAGTGCTAGCGCTAGCGAGAATGAGCAGTTCTTC | CSASASENEQFF
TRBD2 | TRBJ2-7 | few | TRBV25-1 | TGTGCCAGCAGTGCAGAGGGACTAGCGGTCTACGAGCAGTACTTC | CASSAEGLAVYEQYF
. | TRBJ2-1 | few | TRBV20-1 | TGCAGTGCTAGCGGCCCGTTTGAGCAGTTCTTC | CSASGPFEQFF
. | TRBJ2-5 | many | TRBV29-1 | TGCAGCGTTGATCGGTCCCAAGAGACCCAGTACTTC | CSVDRSQETQYF
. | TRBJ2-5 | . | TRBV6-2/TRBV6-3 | TGTGCCAGCATAGAACGGCAGGGGCTAGAGACCCAGTACTTC | CASIERQGLETQYF
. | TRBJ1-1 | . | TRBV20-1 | TGCAGTGCTAGAGAGGGGACGGTCGAGACTGAAGCTTTCTTT | CSAREGTVETEAFF
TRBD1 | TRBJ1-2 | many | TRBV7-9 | TGTGCCAGCAGCCAACCCGACAGGGGGCTAGGAGGCTACACCTTC | CASSQPDRGLGGYTF
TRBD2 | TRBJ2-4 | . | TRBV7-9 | TGTGCCAGCAGCGGTACCGGGACTAGCGGGAGAAACATTCAGTACTTC | CASSGTGTSGRNIQYF
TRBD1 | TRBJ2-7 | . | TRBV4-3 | TGCGCCAGCAGCCAAGATACAGGGGTCGTCGCCGAGCAGTACTTC | CASSQDTGVVAEQYF
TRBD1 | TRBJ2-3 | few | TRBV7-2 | TGTGCCAGCAGTCGAGTGGCGACAGGGGCGATCACAGATACGCAGTATTTT | CASSRVATGAITDTQYF
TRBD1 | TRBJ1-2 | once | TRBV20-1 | TGCAGTGCTAGGACAGGGGACAACTATGGCTACACCTTC | CSARTGDNYGYTF
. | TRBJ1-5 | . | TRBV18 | TGTGCCAGCTCACCACATTCGGGAAGCAATCAGCCCCAGCATTTT | CASSPHSGSNQPQHF
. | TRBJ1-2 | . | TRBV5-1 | TGCGCCAGCAGCCCGACGGGGGCGGGCTATGGCTACACCTTC | CASSPTGAGYGYTF